This T cell receptor (beta chain) was found in a study of T cell repertoires in cytomegalovirus infection. TCRdb re-called the reads with MiXCR, one entry per CDR3 protein. The data hold under 800,000 distinct CDR3 sequences, with 20% to 25% observed a single time. At least ten counts were recorded for this clonotype. This CDR3 comprises 17 residues. Trimming cost V 4 bases and J 2 bases, with 19 bases left between them. Sequencing was carried out using CD8+ T cells from PBMCs. This chain joins TRBV12-3 or TRBV12-4 and TRBJ2-3, with D possibly TRBD2 on 6 matching bases. The clonotype was recovered from a human donor in good health (CMV status not recorded). Some clones in this sample may be carry-over from other donors' samples. The CDR3 is CASSSLGDSSYTDTQYF. Here the CDR3 DNA reads TGTGCCAGCAGTTCTTTAGGGGACTCCTCTTACACAGATACGCAGTATTTT.